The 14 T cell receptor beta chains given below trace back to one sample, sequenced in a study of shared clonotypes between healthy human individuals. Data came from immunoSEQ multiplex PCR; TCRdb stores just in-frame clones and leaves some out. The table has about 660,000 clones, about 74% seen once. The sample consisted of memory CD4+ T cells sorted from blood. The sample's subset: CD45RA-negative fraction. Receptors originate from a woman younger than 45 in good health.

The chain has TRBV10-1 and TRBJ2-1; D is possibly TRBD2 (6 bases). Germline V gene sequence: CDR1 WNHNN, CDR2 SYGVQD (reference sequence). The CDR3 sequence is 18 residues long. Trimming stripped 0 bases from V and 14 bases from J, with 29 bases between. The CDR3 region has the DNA TGCGCCAGCAGTGAGTCGGCGGGGCCTGGGGCGCCCGGGAGAGGGAAGTTCTTC. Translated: CASSESAGPGAPGRGKFF.

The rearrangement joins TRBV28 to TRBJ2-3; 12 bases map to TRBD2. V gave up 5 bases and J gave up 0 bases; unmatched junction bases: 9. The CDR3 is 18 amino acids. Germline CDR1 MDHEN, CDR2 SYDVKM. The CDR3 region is CASSLTSGSFMSTDTQYF. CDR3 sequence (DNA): TGTGCCAGCAGTCTGACTAGCGGGAGTTTTATGAGCACAGATACGCAGTATTTT.

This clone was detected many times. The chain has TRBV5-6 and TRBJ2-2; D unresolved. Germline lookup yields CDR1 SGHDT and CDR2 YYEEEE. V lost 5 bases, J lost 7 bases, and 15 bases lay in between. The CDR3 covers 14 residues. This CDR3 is CASRDRASHGELFF. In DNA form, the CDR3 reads TGTGCCAGCAGGGATCGGGCCTCGCACGGGGAGCTGTTTTTT.

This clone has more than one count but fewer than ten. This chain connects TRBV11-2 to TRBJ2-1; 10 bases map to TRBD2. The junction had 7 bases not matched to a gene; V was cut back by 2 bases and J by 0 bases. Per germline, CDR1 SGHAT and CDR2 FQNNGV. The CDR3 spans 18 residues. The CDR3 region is CASSLSLAGASSYNEQFF. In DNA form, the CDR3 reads TGTGCCAGCAGCTTAAGCCTAGCGGGAGCCAGCTCCTACAATGAGCAGTTCTTC.

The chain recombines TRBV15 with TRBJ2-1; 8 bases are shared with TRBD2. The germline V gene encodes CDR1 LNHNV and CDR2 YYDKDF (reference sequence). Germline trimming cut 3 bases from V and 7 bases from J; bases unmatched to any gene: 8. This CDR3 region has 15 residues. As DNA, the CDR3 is TGTGCCACCAGCAGGGGCCAGCGGGAGAGTAATGAGCAGTTCTTC. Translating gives CATSRGQRESNEQFF.

CDR3 coding DNA: TGTGCCAGCAGCTCCGGGACAGGGTATACAGATACGCAGTATTTT. This codes for CASSSGTGYTDTQYF. The gene calls are TRBV28 and TRBJ2-3, with 9 bases aligning to TRBD1. V was clipped by 6 bases and J by 3 bases; unmatched bases: 7. Per the germline V gene, CDR1 is MDHEN and CDR2 is SYDVKM. The CDR3 is 15 residues long.

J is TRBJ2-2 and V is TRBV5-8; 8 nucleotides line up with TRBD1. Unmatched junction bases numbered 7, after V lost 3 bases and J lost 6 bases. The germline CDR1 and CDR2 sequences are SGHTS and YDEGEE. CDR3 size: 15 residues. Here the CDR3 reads CASSSGTGISGELFF. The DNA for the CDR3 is TGTGCCAGCAGCTCGGGGACAGGAATCTCCGGGGAGCTGTTTTTT.

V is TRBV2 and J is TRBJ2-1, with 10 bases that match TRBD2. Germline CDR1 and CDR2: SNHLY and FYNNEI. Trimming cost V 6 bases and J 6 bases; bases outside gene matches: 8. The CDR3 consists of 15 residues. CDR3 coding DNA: TGTGCCAGCAGGAAGCTAGCGGGAGTCCTCAATGAGCAGTTCTTC. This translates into CASRKLAGVLNEQFF.

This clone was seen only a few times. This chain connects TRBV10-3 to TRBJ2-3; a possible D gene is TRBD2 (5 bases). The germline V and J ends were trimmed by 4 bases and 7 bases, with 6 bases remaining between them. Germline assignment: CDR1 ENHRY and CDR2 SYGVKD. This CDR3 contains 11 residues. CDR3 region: CAISGGNTQYF. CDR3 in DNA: TGTGCCATCAGTGGAGGGAATACGCAGTATTTT.

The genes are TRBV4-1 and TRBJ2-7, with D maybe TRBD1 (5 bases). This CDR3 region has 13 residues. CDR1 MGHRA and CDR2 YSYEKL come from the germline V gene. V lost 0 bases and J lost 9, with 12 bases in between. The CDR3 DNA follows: TGCGCCAGCAGCCAAGATCCGAGCAGGGTGCAGTACTTC. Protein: CASSQDPSRVQYF.

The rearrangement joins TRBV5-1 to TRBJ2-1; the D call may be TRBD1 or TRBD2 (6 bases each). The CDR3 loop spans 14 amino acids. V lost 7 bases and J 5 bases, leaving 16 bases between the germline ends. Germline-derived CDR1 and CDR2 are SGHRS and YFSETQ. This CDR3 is CASDRGQADNEQFF. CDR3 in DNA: TGCGCCAGCGACCGGGGGCAGGCCGACAATGAGCAGTTCTTC. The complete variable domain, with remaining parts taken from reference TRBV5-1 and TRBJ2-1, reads KAGVTQTPRYLIKTRGQQVTLSCSPISGHRSVSWYQQTPGQGLQFLFEYFSETQRNKGNFPGRFSGRQFSNSRSEMNVSTLELGDSALYLCASDRGQADNEQFFGPGTRLTVL.

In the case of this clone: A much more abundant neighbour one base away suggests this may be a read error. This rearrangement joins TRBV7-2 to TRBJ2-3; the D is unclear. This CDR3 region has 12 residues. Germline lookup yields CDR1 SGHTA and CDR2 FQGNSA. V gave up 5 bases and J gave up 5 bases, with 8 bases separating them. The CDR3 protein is CASSAYIDTQYF. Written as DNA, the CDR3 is TGTGCCAGCAGCGCCTACATAGATACGCAGTATTTT.

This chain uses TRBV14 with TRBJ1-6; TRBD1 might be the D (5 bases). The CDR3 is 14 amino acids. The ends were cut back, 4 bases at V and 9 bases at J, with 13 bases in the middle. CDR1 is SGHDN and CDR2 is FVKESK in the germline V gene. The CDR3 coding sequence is TGTGCCAGCAGCCCGGGACCCTCCAGTTCACCCCTCCACTTT. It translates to CASSPGPSSSPLHF.

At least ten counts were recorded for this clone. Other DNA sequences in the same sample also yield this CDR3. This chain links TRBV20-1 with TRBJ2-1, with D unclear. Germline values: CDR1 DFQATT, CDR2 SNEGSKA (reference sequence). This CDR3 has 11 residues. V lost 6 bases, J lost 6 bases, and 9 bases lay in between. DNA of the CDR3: TGCAGTGCCGCAGGTCCCAATGAGCAGTTCTTC. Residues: CSAAGPNEQFF.